Listed below are T cell receptor beta chains from one sample, sequenced in a study of cytomegalovirus exposure and HLA in healthy donors. Here immunoSEQ multiplex PCR was the method, and the copy in TCRdb shows in-frame clones only, minus some. In total, the table holds nearly 200,000 clones. Sequencing used PBMCs. These receptors all come from a boy younger than 18 in good health and CMV-seronegative. Each CDR3 is given with its conserved first and last residue. The D gene is left open where the match is weak.

V gene,J gene,D gene,CDR3 DNA,CDR3 protein
TRBV7-2,TRBJ2-7,TRBD2,TGTGCCAGCAGCTTACAAACCGGGGGGAATCCCCCTCGCGAGCAGTACTTC,CASSLQTGGNPPREQYF
TRBV21-1,TRBJ2-3,-,TGTGCCAGCAGCAAAGAAAGCGGGGGGGACCGAGATACGCAGTATTTT,CASSKESGGDRDTQYF
TRBV10-2,TRBJ2-3,TRBD2,TGCGCCAGCAGTGATCTAGCGGGGGGCCCCTGGGATACGCAGTATTTT,CASSDLAGGPWDTQYF
TRBV28,TRBJ2-7,TRBD1,TGTGCCAGCAGTTCGGACAGGGAGGCCTACGAGCAGTACTTC,CASSSDREAYEQYF
TRBV7-3,TRBJ2-2,TRBD1,TGTGCCAGCAGGCCCGGGACAGGGGTCCCCGGGGAGCTGTTTTTT,CASRPGTGVPGELFF
TRBV7-6,TRBJ2-7,TRBD1,TGTGCCAGCAGCCCGACAGGGGGTCACGTCTGGGAGCAGTACTTC,CASSPTGGHVWEQYF
TRBV4-1,TRBJ2-5,TRBD2,TGCGCCAGCAGCCAAGGAAGGGACTACCAAGAGACCCGGTACTTC,CASSQGRDYQETRYF
TRBV2,TRBJ1-6,-,TGTGCCAGCAGTGAGACAGCCCAACGGGCGAGTTCACCCCTCCACTTT,CASSETAQRASSPLHF
TRBV11-2,TRBJ1-2,-,TGTGCCAGCAGCTCACCATGGAGGGGCAATGGCTACACCTTC,CASSSPWRGNGYTF
TRBV11-2,TRBJ1-2,-,TGTGCCAGCAGCTCCATCCGTACAGGCCTCTATGGCTACACCTTC,CASSSIRTGLYGYTF
TRBV28,TRBJ1-4,-,TGTGCCAGCAGTGAAAACTCGGCCCTCCCAGGCACTAATGAAAAACTGTTTTTT,CASSENSALPGTNEKLFF
TRBV6-5,TRBJ1-6,-,TGTGCCAGCGGGCCTGGGGGGATTTCACCCCTCCACTTT,CASGPGGISPLHF
TRBV30,TRBJ1-3,-,TGTGCCTGGTCGTCAGAGGGTCTTGTTGGAAACACCATATATTTT,CAWSSEGLVGNTIYF
TRBV6-5,TRBJ2-1,TRBD2,TGTGCCAGCAAAAGGAGTAGCGGGGTTTCCAATGAGCAGTTCTTC,CASKRSSGVSNEQFF
TRBV27,TRBJ2-7,-,TGTGCCAGCAGTCTCCCTCCGGGAATTTGGTACTTC,CASSLPPGIWYF
TRBV30,TRBJ2-3,-,TGTGCCTGGAGTCCCCGGGGGGCGGGTACGCAGTATTTT,CAWSPRGAGTQYF
TRBV4-3,TRBJ2-6,-,TGCGCCAGCAGCCAAGATGCCACCGGCTCTGGGGCCAACGTCCTGACTTTC,CASSQDATGSGANVLTF
TRBV7-8,TRBJ2-2,-,TGTGCCAGCAGCTTAGCCGCACTCGAGGAGCTGTTTTTT,CASSLAALEELFF
TRBV6-1,TRBJ1-2,-,TGTGCCAGCAACCAGGGTCAGAACTATGGCTACACCTTC,CASNQGQNYGYTF
TRBV27,TRBJ1-1,-,TGTGCCAGCAGTTTAGGTCCAGGGGTGAACACTGAAGCTTTCTTT,CASSLGPGVNTEAFF
TRBV5-4,TRBJ2-2,TRBD2,TGTGCCAGCAGCCAGGGACTAGCGGGGGCCGGGGAGCTGTTTTTT,CASSQGLAGAGELFF
TRBV4-1,TRBJ2-1,-,TGCGCCAGCAGCCACGGCCCAAGGCGAGGGGGCAATGAGCAGTTCTTC,CASSHGPRRGGNEQFF
TRBV30,TRBJ2-1,TRBD1,TGTGCCTGGAGCGAGGACAGGGGAAATGAGCAGTTCTTC,CAWSEDRGNEQFF
TRBV30,TRBJ2-7,-,TGTGCCTGGAGGCGGGACAGATCACCCGGGGGGTACTTC,CAWRRDRSPGGYF
TRBV4-3,TRBJ2-3,-,TGCGCCAGCAGCCAAGACCGAACAGGGGATACGCAGTATTTT,CASSQDRTGDTQYF
TRBV5-1,TRBJ2-4,TRBD1,TGCGCCAGCAGCGGAGGGACAGGTCAAAACATTCAGTACTTC,CASSGGTGQNIQYF
TRBV19,TRBJ1-5,-,TGTGCCAGTAGTATAGGGGGGGATCAGCCCCAGCATTTT,CASSIGGDQPQHF
TRBV7-2,TRBJ2-7,-,TGTGCCAGCAGCTTAGCGGCGGGCCCCTACGAGCAGTACTTC,CASSLAAGPYEQYF
TRBV10-1,TRBJ1-1,TRBD1,TGCGCCAGCAGCCCCGGACAGGGCTTGAACACTGAAGCTTTCTTT,CASSPGQGLNTEAFF
TRBV19,TRBJ2-2,-,TGTGCCGGTAGTATAGGGAGCCCCGGGGAGCTGTTTTTT,CAGSIGSPGELFF
TRBV7-9,TRBJ2-7,TRBD1,TGTGCCAGCAGCTACACCGGGACAGCCTACGAGCAGTACTTC,CASSYTGTAYEQYF
TRBV6-1,TRBJ2-2,TRBD2,TGTGCCAGCAGGGGAGGGTCGAACACCGGGGAGCTGTTTTTT,CASRGGSNTGELFF
TRBV10-1,TRBJ2-7,-,TGCGCCAGCCCCGGCCCAAGCGGTGAGCAGTACTTC,CASPGPSGEQYF
TRBV19,TRBJ1-2,-,TGTGCCAGTAGGACGACTGAGCCCTATGGCTACACCTTC,CASRTTEPYGYTF
TRBV4-2,TRBJ2-7,TRBD1,TGTGCCAGCAGTCGAAGCCGGACAGGGGCCTACGAGCAGTACTTC,CASSRSRTGAYEQYF
TRBV28,TRBJ1-1,-,TGTGCCAGCAGTTTTGGAGGCGGGGGGACCGTACAGATTGAAGCTTTCTTT,CASSFGGGGTVQIEAFF
TRBV18,TRBJ2-7,TRBD2,TGTGCCAGCTCATCGCAACTAGCGGGGGGTTTGATGCCGGGAGAGCAGTACTTC,CASSSQLAGGLMPGEQYF
TRBV6-1,TRBJ1-1,-,TGTGCCAGCAGTGAAGCGCTTTATGGGGGGGCAACTGAAGCTTTCTTT,CASSEALYGGATEAFF